This entry is about one T cell receptor (beta chain). Its specificity is unknown. CDR3 size: 14 residues. Germline CDR1 is GTSNPN and CDR2 is SVGIG (reference sequence). Trimming removed 3 bases from V and 4 bases from J; junction bases left unmatched: 4. This specimen belongs to a study of OX40 agonist ivuxolimab in advanced cancers. In the study overall: Ivuxolimab is an agonistic anti-OX40 (CD134) antibody, and patients were treated with it. Dose-escalation patients had hepatocellular carcinoma, melanoma, renal cell or head and neck cancer. Study-level findings and limits: Among expanded peripheral T cells, antigen specificity went undetermined.

This table comes from immunoSEQ multiplex PCR, and its TCRdb copy is limited to in-frame clones, with some not included. The sample lists 71,000 or so clones; about 89% were seen once. The sample consisted of CD4+ or CD8+ T cells sorted from blood, taken in a trial of the OX40 agonist ivuxolimab. The chain recombines TRBV30 with TRBJ2-1; TRBD1 matches 9 bases. This TCR derives from an adult with an advanced solid tumor such as melanoma, head and neck, liver or kidney cancer. The CDR3 coding sequence is TGTGCCTGGAGGTCCGGGACAGGGTACAATGAGCAGTTCTTC. Translated: CAWRSGTGYNEQFF.